This TCR beta chain was identified in a study of shared clonotypes between healthy human individuals (dated by TCRdb to 2019 to 2021). About the investigation overall: Two women and three men aged 18 to 49 years were included in the cohort. For each donor, three plates each were used for CD4 naive and CD4 memory, two plates were used for CD8 naive, and one plate was used for CD8 memory. Different laboratories and diverse techniques were used to prepare libraries and sequence TCR repertoires, to increase sequencing depth and limit assay-specific biases. The study deeply sequenced blood TCR repertoires of about 5 healthy adults to estimate repertoire size and the extent of clonotype sharing between individuals. Per donor, leukapheresis produced somewhere between about 0.9 and 10 billion PBMCs.

The donors were healthy, HIV-negative adults with no recently reported acute infections or vaccinations. All donors were Caucasian adults living in Nashville, Tennessee, USA. Magnetic negative selection was used to enrich CD4+ T cells, after which naive cells were positively selected on CD45RA and the negative fraction became the memory subset. After blood collection by leukapheresis, PBMCs were isolated using Ficoll-Histopaque density gradient centrifugation and then cryopreserved in the vapor phase of liquid nitrogen. Purity and quantity of every magnetically sorted T cell population were checked by analytical flow cytometry. From each sorted fraction, genomic DNA was isolated and quantified by UV absorbance on a Nanodrop 2000c. TCR CDR3 regions were amplified from genomic DNA by multiplex PCR using the deep immunoSEQ assay. For each cell subset, the extracted genomic DNA was distributed evenly across all wells of several immunoSEQ 96-well plates, and each plate served as one replicate. For sorted subsets, each replicate PCR was loaded with about 200 ng genomic DNA, equivalent to about 33,000 T cell genomes. The purified libraries were quantified using a Qubit 3.0 fluorometer, sized with a Bioanalyzer 2100, and then quantified again using the KAPA Library Quantification kit. Every immunoSEQ 96-well plate was sequenced on a dedicated single-read 150-cycle Illumina NextSeq 550 flow cell. From the authors' description of their analysis: The immunoSEQ output contained only junctional sequences without quality scores, so filtering could not match that applied to full-length reads. Sequences were annotated with PyIR, a Python wrapper for IgBLAST v1.9, using IMGT germline references to assign V/J genes and CDR3. Reads were removed for weak V/J assignments (E-value above 1e-6), missing CDR3, stop codons, out-of-frame junctions, or ambiguous translated residues. V3J clonotypes were defined as sequences sharing the same inferred V gene, J gene, and CDR3 amino acid sequence. To compute the percentage overlap between repertoires, the number of shared unique clonotypes was divided by the size of the smaller repertoire. RTK rarefaction, the Chao1 estimator, and Recon v2.1 estimates of unobserved clonotypes were used to assess repertoire richness. For all TCRbeta clonotypes obtained by the gDNA method from a few donors, generation probabilities were computed with OLGA. TCRdb holds this immuneACCESS table with in-frame rearrangements only. Some clones are missing; in checked studies, unresolved V genes explain under half, and the rest has no known cause. The V and J calls and clone size come from that table; D and trimming were worked out from the DNA. The sample table holds roughly 530,000 clones, of which less than 96% were seen once. Approximately 0.062% of the sample is taken by the ten largest.

V is cut by 4 bases and J by 3 bases, and the space between the germline ends is 16 bases. According to the germline V gene, CDR1 reads SGHRS and CDR2 reads YFSETQ. Spanning cysteine to phenylalanine, the CDR3 consists of 16 amino acids. CDR3 DNA only is kept here, 48 bases in frame from base 1. In the case of this clone: The antigen it recognizes is unknown. No base quality values were provided; no much bigger clone lies one nucleotide off.

General study outcomes and caveats: Compared with non-shared clonotypes, the clonotypes found in all four sorted-subset donors had higher generation probabilities. Across a handful of donors, approximately 5% of naive CD4, roughly 3.8% of naive CD8, approximately 2.5% of memory CD4, and about 0.4% of memory CD8 clonotypes were shared. Pairwise subsampling led to the expectation that sequencing depth would affect the degree of clonotype sharing among donors. The genetic and exposure-history diversity represented was limited by the small number of donors. Estimated clonotype richness was generally larger for naive than for memory subsets. Incomplete sequencing was indicated by rarefaction of sorted-subset datasets, despite the large sequencing depth. Sampling was restricted to blood, and TCR repertoires in tissue are likely to differ from TCR repertoires in blood.

The chain was built from TRBV5-1 and TRBJ1-4, with a tentative D gene TRBD1 over 6 matching bases. This TCR came from a woman between 25 and 40 years old in good health. The sequenced material came from naive CD4+ T cells sorted from blood. The cell subset or site label on this specimen signifies: CD45RA+ positively selected. CDR3 region: CASSPLAGAANEKLFF. The DNA is as follows: TGCGCCAGCAGCCCCCTTGCGGGGGCGGCTAATGAAAAACTGTTTTTT. The CDR3 plus the reference TRBV5-1 and TRBJ1-4 genes for the other parts give the full variable domain: KAGVTQTPRYLIKTRGQQVTLSCSPISGHRSVSWYQQTPGQGLQFLFEYFSETQRNKGNFPGRFSGRQFSNSRSEMNVSTLELGDSALYLCASSPLAGAANEKLFFGSGTQLSVL.